Listed below are T cell receptor beta chains from one sample, sequenced in a study of shared clonotypes between healthy human individuals. Produced via immunoSEQ multiplex PCR; TCRdb's table is partial and in-frame only. The data show 550,000 to 800,000 clones, 90% seen once. The sequenced sample consisted of memory CD8+ T cells from PBMCs. These receptors were taken from a man aged 18 to 30 in good health. Some clones in this sample may be carry-over from other donors' samples. The CDR3 runs from the conserved cysteine through the conserved F or W. The D gene is left open where the match is weak. Size is omitted from some rows. Given values are once, few, many or a class for expanded clones.

TRBJ2-1,13,TRBV14,NA,NA,TGTGCCAGCAGCCATGGACCCTACAATGAGCAGTTCTTC,CASSHGPYNEQFF
TRBJ1-2,13,TRBV2,NA,NA,TGTGCCAGCAGTGACAGGGCGGCGGATGGCTACACCTTC,CASSDRAADGYTF
TRBJ2-7,14,TRBV19,NA,TRBD2,TGTGCCAGTACCCCAGCGGGACTTCCCTACGAGCAGTACTTC,CASTPAGLPYEQYF
TRBJ2-7,17,TRBV4-1,once,TRBD2,TGCGCCAGCAGCCGTGATAACGCCCGGGACTATCCCTACGAGCAGTACTTC,CASSRDNARDYPYEQYF
TRBJ1-5,13,TRBV19,NA,NA,TGTGCCAGTAGTATAGATCGGGGGCAGCCCCAGCATTTT,CASSIDRGQPQHF
TRBJ2-5,12,TRBV11-2,once,NA,TGTGCCAGCAGCCCCCCAGGCGAGACCCAGTACTTC,CASSPPGETQYF
TRBJ2-7,14,TRBV6-5,NA,NA,TGTGCCAGCAGTTACGAGCGGAGGTCCTACGAGCAGTACTTC,CASSYERRSYEQYF
TRBJ1-1,14,TRBV14,NA,NA,TGTGCCAGCAGCCAACGCGCCTGGGATACTGAAGCTTTCTTT,CASSQRAWDTEAFF
TRBJ2-7,15,TRBV2,NA,TRBD1,TGTGCCAGCAGGGACCCCGGGACAGGGAGGTACGAGCAGTACTTC,CASRDPGTGRYEQYF
TRBJ1-1,13,TRBV7-9,NA,NA,TGTGCCAGCAGCTTAGACCCCGTTACTGAAGCTTTCTTT,CASSLDPVTEAFF
TRBJ2-3,18,TRBV28,once,TRBD2,TGTGCCAGCAGTTTATACCCACTAGCGGGAGGGAACACAGATACGCAGTATTTT,CASSLYPLAGGNTDTQYF
TRBJ2-7,15,TRBV15,NA,NA,TGTGCCACCAGCACTAAATTCGGGGTCCGGGTTGAGCAGTACTTC,CATSTKFGVRVEQYF
TRBJ2-2,16,TRBV9,once,TRBD2,TGTGCCAGCAGCGTGGGACTAGCGGCGAACACCGGGGAGCTGTTTTTT,CASSVGLAANTGELFF
TRBJ1-3,17,TRBV4-2,NA,NA,TGTGCCAGCAGCCAAGCCTTCGCTGAGAGCTCTGGAAACACCATATATTTT,CASSQAFAESSGNTIYF
TRBJ1-4,13,TRBV6-6,NA,NA,TGTGCCAGCAGTTACTCGACACGGTGGGGTCTGTTTTTT,CASSYSTRWGLFF
TRBJ2-7,14,TRBV27,NA,TRBD2,TGTGCCAGCAGTTTACTAGCGGGTTCCTACGAGCAGTACTTC,CASSLLAGSYEQYF
TRBJ2-7,12,TRBV2,NA,NA,TGTGCCTTGGCCGTTCGGGCCGGCGAGCAGTACTTC,CALAVRAGEQYF
TRBJ2-5,10,TRBV7-9,once,NA,TGTGCCAGCAGCCCCCGTACCCAGTACTTC,CASSPRTQYF
TRBJ2-1,16,TRBV5-1,NA,TRBD2,TGCGCCAGCAGTCTTAGTTGGACTAGCGGCTACAATGAGCAGTTCTTC,CASSLSWTSGYNEQFF
TRBJ1-2,13,TRBV7-9,once,TRBD1,TGTGCCAGCAGCCCCCGACAGGGGACTGGCTACACCTTC,CASSPRQGTGYTF
TRBJ2-7,15,TRBV4-1,NA,TRBD1,TGCGCCAGCAGCCCCCGACAGGGAATCCTGTACGAGCAGTACTTC,CASSPRQGILYEQYF
TRBJ1-2,14,TRBV7-9,NA,NA,TGTGCCAGCAGCTTAGGGGCAGGGGTTCCCGGCTACACCTTC,CASSLGAGVPGYTF
TRBJ2-7,13,TRBV27,NA,TRBD2,TGTGCCAGCAGTCCCTTAGCGGGACTTCGGGAGTACTTC,CASSPLAGLREYF
TRBJ2-7,14,TRBV29-1,NA,TRBD2,TGCAGCCTTAAAGGACTAGCGGGTCCAAAAGAGCAGTACTTC,CSLKGLAGPKEQYF
TRBJ2-5,15,TRBV28,NA,NA,TGTGCCAGCAGTCGCTTGGACAGATTACAAGAGACCCAGTACTTC,CASSRLDRLQETQYF
TRBJ1-1,15,TRBV21-1,NA,NA,TGTGCCAGCAGCGTCCGGGACAGGGCGAACACTGAAGCTTTCTTT,CASSVRDRANTEAFF
TRBJ2-5,13,TRBV18,NA,NA,TGTGCCAGCTCACCGTCGGATGAAGAGACCCAGTACTTC,CASSPSDEETQYF
TRBJ2-7,14,TRBV10-3,few,TRBD1,TGTGCCATCAGTGAGGGGACAGGGGGTTACGAGCAGTACTTC,CAISEGTGGYEQYF
TRBJ2-1,15,TRBV27,once,NA,TGTGCCAGCACCAGGGGGGGTGTCCCCTACAATGAGCAGTTCTTC,CASTRGGVPYNEQFF
TRBJ2-3,16,TRBV7-9,NA,TRBD1,TGTGCCAGCAGCTCCCACCGGGACAGAGGCACAGATACGCAGTATTTT,CASSSHRDRGTDTQYF
TRBJ1-5,17,TRBV7-8,NA,NA,TGTGCCAGCAGCGTAGGGCTCTGGGGGAGCCCCAATCAGCCCCAGCATTTT,CASSVGLWGSPNQPQHF
TRBJ1-4,17,TRBV25-1,NA,TRBD1,TGTGCCAGCAGTGAATGGGGCGAGGGGGCAGTAGGGGAAAAACTGTTTTTT,CASSEWGEGAVGEKLFF
TRBJ2-1,15,TRBV9,NA,NA,TGTGCCAGCAGCGTGGAACCTCAACTTGGGAATGAGCAGTTCTTC,CASSVEPQLGNEQFF
TRBJ2-5,16,TRBV27,NA,NA,TGTGCCAGCAGCTGGGATATCGGGACGTCAAAAGAGACCCAGTACTTC,CASSWDIGTSKETQYF
TRBJ2-7,16,TRBV7-9,NA,TRBD2,TGTGCCAGCAGCCCCCGGCGGCGGGGGGCGGCCTACGAGCAGTACTTC,CASSPRRRGAAYEQYF
TRBJ2-7,15,TRBV5-4,NA,TRBD1,TGTGCCAGCAGCGTGACAGGGGTAGGGGCCTACGAGCAGTACTTC,CASSVTGVGAYEQYF
TRBJ2-7,16,TRBV10-3,once,TRBD2,TGTGCCATCAGTGAGTCTCGAGCGGGAGAGACATCCGAGCAGTACTTC,CAISESRAGETSEQYF
TRBJ2-7,15,TRBV9,NA,NA,TGTGCCAGCAGCGTAGCGGGGGGCCCAGCTTACGAGCAGTACTTC,CASSVAGGPAYEQYF
TRBJ1-1,13,TRBV5-1,many,NA,TGCGCCAGCAGCTTCGGGGGCGGCACTGAAGCTTTCTTT,CASSFGGGTEAFF
TRBJ2-2,14,TRBV11-3,NA,NA,TGTGCCAGCAGCTGGACAGCGAACACCGGGGAGCTGTTTTTT,CASSWTANTGELFF
TRBJ2-1,15,TRBV6-5,NA,NA,TGTGCCAGCAGCCCCGGGACACGTGCCTACAATGAGCAGTTCTTC,CASSPGTRAYNEQFF
TRBJ2-1,17,TRBV7-2,NA,TRBD2,TGTGCCAGCAGCGACTTGGCGACTAGCGGGACTTGGAATGAGCAGTTCTTC,CASSDLATSGTWNEQFF
TRBJ1-1,16,TRBV19,NA,NA,TGTGCCAGTAGTATTTTTGGGGGGCTCGTAGGCACTGAAGCTTTCTTT,CASSIFGGLVGTEAFF
TRBJ1-1,13,TRBV6-5,NA,NA,TGTGCCAGCAGTTACTCGGGGAGCCCTGAAGCTTTCTTT,CASSYSGSPEAFF
TRBJ2-5,16,TRBV2,NA,TRBD2,TGTGCCAGCAGTGACGGGCGGGAGGGCCCGTGGGAGACCCAGTACTTC,CASSDGREGPWETQYF
TRBJ2-1,18,TRBV5-1,NA,TRBD2,TGCGCCAGCCGCGGGACTAGCGGGAGTTCCCCCCCTTACAATGAGCAGTTCTTC,CASRGTSGSSPPYNEQFF
TRBJ2-5,16,TRBV18,NA,TRBD2,TGTGCCAGCTCACCACGCGAGGGAGGGTTGGCGGAGACCCAGTACTTC,CASSPREGGLAETQYF
TRBJ2-2,14,TRBV27,many,TRBD2,TGTGCCAGCACGGAGCGGGAGTTCACCGGGGAGCTGTTTTTT,CASTEREFTGELFF
TRBJ2-7,16,TRBV7-9,NA,TRBD2,TGTGCCAGCAGCGGACGTAGCGGGAGAAACATTTCCGAGCAGTACTTC,CASSGRSGRNISEQYF
TRBJ2-2,15,TRBV9,NA,TRBD1,TGTGCCAGCAGCTTCCGGGACAGGGGTACCGGGGAGCTGTTTTTT,CASSFRDRGTGELFF
TRBJ1-1,15,TRBV7-9,NA,NA,TGTGCCAGCAGCCCCAGGGAGCCCCTGAGGACTGAAGCTTTCTTT,CASSPREPLRTEAFF
TRBJ2-1,18,TRBV19,NA,NA,TGTGCCAGTAGTATAAGCCGACTAGATGGGAACACCTACAATGAGCAGTTCTTC,CASSISRLDGNTYNEQFF
TRBJ2-7,13,TRBV15,NA,NA,TGTGCCACCAGCAGAGATCCGCACTACGAGCAGTACTTC,CATSRDPHYEQYF
TRBJ1-2,11,TRBV29-1,NA,NA,TGCAGCGTGACGAGTAACTATGGCTACACCTTC,CSVTSNYGYTF
TRBJ1-2,16,TRBV6-6,medium-sized,TRBD1,TGTGCCAGCAGTTCCAAAAGGACAGGGGGAGGCTATGGCTACACCTTC,CASSSKRTGGGYGYTF